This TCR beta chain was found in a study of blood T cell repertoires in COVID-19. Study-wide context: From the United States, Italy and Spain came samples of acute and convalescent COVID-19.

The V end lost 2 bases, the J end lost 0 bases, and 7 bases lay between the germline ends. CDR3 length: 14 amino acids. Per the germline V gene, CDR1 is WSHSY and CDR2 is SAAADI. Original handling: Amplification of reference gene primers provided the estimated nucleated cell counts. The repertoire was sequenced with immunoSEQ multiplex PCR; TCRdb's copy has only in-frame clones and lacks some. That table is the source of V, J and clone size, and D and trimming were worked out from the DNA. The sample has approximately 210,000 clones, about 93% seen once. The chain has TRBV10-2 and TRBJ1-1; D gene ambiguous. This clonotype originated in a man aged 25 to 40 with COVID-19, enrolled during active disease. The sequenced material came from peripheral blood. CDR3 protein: CASSEEGMNTEAFF. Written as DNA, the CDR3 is TGCGCCAGCAGTGAGGAGGGCATGAACACTGAAGCTTTCTTT.